The source of this T cell receptor (beta chain) is a study of T cell repertoires in cytomegalovirus infection. Overall study: From public TCR beta signatures came an indication of both CMV infection and matching HLA type.

This clonotype was detected ten times or more. Its target is not known. Using its own MiXCR run on the reads, TCRdb lists one record per CDR3 protein. The sample records 110,000 to 150,000 distinct CDR3 sequences, approximately 5.9% being singletons. The study, taken as a whole, reports: The ex vivo response showed dominance by HLA-C-restricted CMV-specific TCR beta clonotypes. Identification of carriers of CMV plus the relevant HLA was achieved through cumulative public TCR beta family frequency.

V was pared by 0 bases and J by 7 bases, with 15 bases between. CDR3 length: 15 residues. The germline V gene has CDR1 SNHLY and CDR2 FYNNEI. The material sequenced was PBMCs. The chain joins TRBV2 to TRBJ1-2; maybe TRBD1 (6 bases). The TCR comes from a human donor in good health (CMV status not recorded). Some clones in this sample may be carry-over from other donors' samples. The CDR3 nucleotides read TGTGCCAGCAGTGAAGCGCTTCAGGGGACCAGTGGCTACACCTTC. It is translated as CASSEALQGTSGYTF.